The 23 T cell receptor beta chains presented below share a single source sample, sequenced in a study of cytomegalovirus exposure and HLA in healthy donors (dated by TCRdb to 2016 to 2017). Libraries were built with the immunoSEQ multiplex PCR assay. For the multiplex PCR, a mixture combining 60 forward primers for TCR Vbeta segments and 13 reverse primers for TCR Jbeta segments was used. What TCRdb holds here is the immuneACCESS table cut down to in-frame rearrangements. Part of the clones is not present; checked against another copy, under half of the missing clones reflect an unresolved V gene, and the others are unexplained. The sample includes 150,000 to 180,000 clones, with around 70% observed a single time. Under 2.5% of the sample comes from the top ten. Sequenced input: PBMCs. These receptors were taken from a man younger than 45 in good health and CMV-seronegative.

This chain connects TRBV7-8 to TRBJ2-2; a possible D gene is TRBD2 (7 bases). The CDR3 extends over 16 amino acids. Germline CDR1 is SGHVS and CDR2 is FQNEAQ. Trimming stripped 1 base from V and 3 bases from J, with 12 bases between. The CDR3 region has the DNA TGTGCCAGCAGCTTAGGAGGGGGGGCCGACACCGGGGAGCTGTTTTTT. This sequence encodes CASSLGGGADTGELFF.

This clone was observed a few times. The chain is built from TRBV2 and TRBJ2-3; tentative D call: TRBD2 (6 bases). CDR1 and CDR2 from the germline V gene are SNHLY and FYNNEI. This CDR3 spans 14 amino acids. Trimming removed 6 bases at V and 6 bases at J, with 16 bases between. In DNA form, the CDR3 reads TGTGCCAGCAGGGCCCCGGGAGAGTCGGATACGCAGTATTTT. Amino acid sequence: CASRAPGESDTQYF.

The V and J genes are TRBV29-1 and TRBJ1-1, with TRBD1 as a possible D gene (6 bases). The CDR3 is 17 amino acids. V lost 6 bases to trimming and J lost 0 bases, with 23 bases between them. Germline CDR1 SQVTM, CDR2 ANQGSEA. The CDR3 sequence: CSVPADPPTGLNTEAFF. The CDR3 DNA sequence: TGCAGCGTCCCAGCCGACCCCCCGACAGGACTGAACACTGAAGCTTTCTTT.

CDR3 loop: CATSRDKGEEVSSNQPQHF. CDR3 DNA sequence: TGTGCCACCAGCAGAGATAAAGGTGAAGAGGTTTCAAGCAATCAGCCCCAGCATTTT. This sequence joins TRBV15 and TRBJ1-5; the D is unclear. Germline-derived CDR1 and CDR2 are LNHNV and YYDKDF (reference sequence). V lost 0 bases and J 1 base, leaving 19 bases between the germline ends. The CDR3 is made up of 19 amino acids.

The chain links TRBV7-2 to TRBJ2-4; perhaps TRBD2 as D (5 bases). V dropped 0 bases and J dropped 1 base, with 13 bases sitting between them. Germline V CDR1 and CDR2: SGHTA, FQGNSA. This CDR3 has 17 amino acids. The CDR3: CASSLASGSGAKNIQYF. The CDR3, as DNA: TGTGCCAGCAGCTTAGCGTCGGGATCTGGCGCCAAAAACATTCAGTACTTC.

The rearrangement joins TRBV9 to TRBJ1-3, with TRBD1 matching over 8 bases. Trimming at V came to 3 bases and at J to 8 bases, leaving 10 bases not matched to a gene. The CDR3 has 15 amino acids. Germline V gene sequence: CDR1 SGDLS, CDR2 YYNGEE. The CDR3 sequence is CASSAETGDWDTIYF. CDR3 DNA: TGTGCCAGCAGCGCCGAGACAGGGGACTGGGACACCATATATTTT. The full variable domain, completed using reference TRBV9 and TRBJ1-3, is DSGVTQTPKHLITATGQRVTLRCSPRSGDLSVYWYQQSLDQGLQFLIQYYNGEERAKGNILERFSAQQFPDLHSELNLSSLELGDSALYFCASSAETGDWDTIYFGEGSWLTVV.

The chain is built from TRBV2 and TRBJ2-5; D is uncertain. The V and J ends lost 4 bases and 1 base respectively, with 7 bases between them. CDR1 and CDR2 (germline): SNHLY, FYNNEI. The CDR3 consists of 13 residues. CDR3 nucleotide sequence: TGTGCCAGCAGTGGCCCCGGCCAAGAGACCCAGTACTTC. It yields the protein CASSGPGQETQYF.

The chain recombines TRBV9 with TRBJ2-7; 9 bases agree with TRBD1. Germline V gene data show CDR1 as SGDLS and CDR2 as YYNGEE. The CDR3 contains 15 residues. V shed 4 bases and J 4 bases; nucleotides not matched to a gene: 9. The DNA for the CDR3 is TGTGCCAGCAGCCTCTGGGGGACAGGGACGTACGAGCAGTACTTC. This gives the protein CASSLWGTGTYEQYF.

This sequence joins TRBV5-1 and TRBJ2-7; 8 nucleotides line up with TRBD1. The V gene end was trimmed by 0 bases and the J gene end by 0 bases; junction bases not matched to a gene: 5. CDR3 length: 16 residues. Per the germline V gene, CDR1 is SGHRS and CDR2 is YFSETQ. CDR3 amino acids: CASSLAEGTGSYEQYF. In nucleotides, the CDR3 is TGCGCCAGCAGCTTGGCCGAGGGGACAGGCTCCTACGAGCAGTACTTC. Looking up the rest from reference TRBV5-1 and TRBJ2-7 gives the full variable domain: KAGVTQTPRYLIKTRGQQVTLSCSPISGHRSVSWYQQTPGQGLQFLFEYFSETQRNKGNFPGRFSGRQFSNSRSEMNVSTLELGDSALYLCASSLAEGTGSYEQYFGPGTRLTVT.

This chain connects TRBV6-5 to TRBJ1-2, with TRBD1 as a possible D gene (5 bases). The germline V gene encodes CDR1 MNHEY and CDR2 SVGAGI. This CDR3 is built from 12 residues. V lost 2 bases to trimming and J lost 8 bases, with 9 bases between them. This CDR3 is CASSYPGGGYTF. CDR3 coding DNA: TGTGCCAGCAGTTACCCTGGGGGGGGCTACACCTTC.

This chain links TRBV10-3 with TRBJ1-2; D may be TRBD1 (5 bases). The CDR3 length is 18 residues. V was shortened by 2 bases and J by 0 bases, with 19 bases between the two germline ends. Germline lookup yields CDR1 ENHRY and CDR2 SYGVKD. The CDR3 region is CAISETSRVGDPNYGYTF. The CDR3 DNA reads TGTGCCATCAGTGAGACAAGCAGGGTCGGAGATCCTAACTATGGCTACACCTTC.

This clone was counted a few times. The gene calls are TRBV28 and TRBJ2-5; 12 bases align to TRBD1. Germline CDR1 is MDHEN and CDR2 is SYDVKM. The CDR3 spans 17 residues. Trimming took 2 bases from V and 5 from J; bases not matched to a gene: 9. The CDR3 loop reads CASSLGDRGLYHETQYF. CDR3 DNA sequence: TGTGCCAGCAGTTTAGGGGACAGGGGGCTTTATCACGAGACCCAGTACTTC.

The chain carries TRBV28 and TRBJ1-2, with D tentatively TRBD1 (5 bases). This CDR3 has 12 amino acids. From germline, CDR1 is MDHEN and CDR2 SYDVKM. V was trimmed by 6 bases and J by 9 bases, leaving 14 bases between them. The chain's CDR3 is CASSAGRASYTF. The CDR3 DNA reads as TGTGCCAGCAGCGCGGGACGAGCCAGCTACACCTTC.

A few counts support this clone. This sequence joins TRBV6-4 and TRBJ2-5; possible D gene TRBD2, 6 bases. This CDR3 region has 16 residues. V lost 3 bases to trimming and J lost 4 bases, with 18 bases between them. The germline gives CDR1 MRHNA, CDR2 SNTAGT. For the CDR3, the DNA is TGTGCCAGCAGTGAAAGGGACTTTCGGCCGGGAGAGACCCAGTACTTC. This gives the protein CASSERDFRPGETQYF.

This rearrangement joins TRBV6-1 to TRBJ2-3, with D perhaps matching TRBD2 (6 bases). The ends were cut back, 4 bases at V and 0 bases at J, with 11 bases in the middle. The CDR3 runs to 15 residues. Germline CDR1 reads MNHNS; CDR2 reads SASEGT. This CDR3 reads CASSVGGVSTDTQYF. CDR3 nucleotide sequence: TGTGCCAGCAGTGTGGGCGGGGTTAGCACAGATACGCAGTATTTT.

This clone turned up a few times. The genes are TRBV6-1 and TRBJ1-5; 7 bases fit TRBD1. Germline values: CDR1 MNHNS, CDR2 SASEGT. The V segment lost 1 base and the J segment 7 bases; nucleotides outside the gene matches: 7. CDR3 length: 15 residues. The CDR3 nucleotides are TGTGCCAGCAGTGAAGGAAGGGGGCGCGGGCAGCCCCAGCATTTT. Protein product: CASSEGRGRGQPQHF.

V is TRBV9 and J is TRBJ1-2; tentatively, D is TRBD1 (5 bases). V lost 4 bases and J lost 9, with 13 bases in between. The CDR3 runs to 12 residues. From germline, CDR1 is SGDLS and CDR2 YYNGEE. Here the CDR3 reads CASSPGTVSYTF. In DNA, the CDR3 is TGTGCCAGCAGCCCGGGGACTGTGAGCTACACCTTC.

This clone was counted between two and nine times. The chain recombines TRBV29-1 with TRBJ2-7; 8 bases map to TRBD1. CDR3 length: 13 residues. V lost 4 bases, J lost 6 bases, and 8 bases stayed unmatched. Looked up from germline, CDR1 is SQVTM and CDR2 is ANQGSEA. In DNA form, the CDR3 reads TGCAGCGTTGTTGACAGGGGTGCTTGCGAGCAGTACTTC. Amino acids: CSVVDRGACEQYF.

The J gene is TRBJ2-1, the V gene TRBV7-6; unclear D gene. From germline, CDR1 is SGHVS and CDR2 FNYEAQ. V lost 1 base to trimming and J lost 3 bases, with 4 bases between them. The CDR3 covers 13 residues. Written as DNA, the CDR3 is TGTGCCAGCAGCTTAGACTACTACAATGAGCAGTTCTTC. Encoded protein: CASSLDYYNEQFF.

The CDR3 spells CASSLVRGTGRPGELFF. The CDR3 coding sequence is TGTGCCAGCAGCTTAGTACGGGGGACAGGGAGACCCGGGGAGCTGTTTTTT. The chain carries TRBV7-9 and TRBJ2-2, with 9 bases identical to TRBD1. Looked up from germline, CDR1 is SEHNR and CDR2 is FQNEAQ (reference sequence). This CDR3 contains 17 residues. Trimming took 1 base from V and 6 from J; bases not matched to a gene: 9.

V is TRBV7-2 and J is TRBJ2-6, with D possibly TRBD1 on 6 matching bases. The V gene's germline CDR1 is SGHTA and CDR2 FQGNSA. The CDR3 spans 15 residues. V dropped 5 bases and J dropped 0 bases, with 8 bases sitting between them. CDR3: CASSQGHSGANVLTF. DNA for the CDR3: TGTGCCAGCAGCCAGGGGCACTCTGGGGCCAACGTCCTGACTTTC.

The chain carries TRBV30 and TRBJ1-6; a possible D gene is TRBD1 (6 bases). This CDR3 has 15 amino acids. Germline CDR1 reads GTSNPN; CDR2 reads SVGIG (reference sequence). Between the trimmed V and J ends, which lost 0 bases and 4 bases, there was a span of 10 bases. The CDR3 coding sequence is TGTGCCTGGAGTGTTGTGGGACAATATAATTCACCCCTCCACTTT. Protein sequence: CAWSVVGQYNSPLHF.

The CDR3 reads CASSSGTASTDTQYF. The CDR3 DNA sequence: TGTGCCAGCAGTTCCGGGACAGCGAGCACAGATACGCAGTATTTT. The chain joins TRBV28 to TRBJ2-3; the match to TRBD1 covers 7 bases. The germline V gene has CDR1 MDHEN and CDR2 SYDVKM. With 4 bases clipped from V and 0 bases from J, the junction kept 4 bases outside the gene matches. This CDR3 spans 15 amino acids.